This passage covers 17 T cell receptor beta chains from one sample sequenced in a study of OX40 agonist ivuxolimab in advanced cancers. Produced via immunoSEQ multiplex PCR; TCRdb's table is partial and in-frame only. This table holds about 82,000 clones, about 86% found once. The source material was CD4+ or CD8+ T cells sorted from blood, sampled in a trial of the OX40 agonist ivuxolimab. The receptor source for this set is an adult with an advanced solid tumor such as melanoma, head and neck, liver or kidney cancer.

This sequence joins TRBV5-1 and TRBJ1-4, with a weak D call TRBD1 (6 bases). V dropped 2 bases and J dropped 8 bases, with 13 bases sitting between them. The CDR3 has 14 residues. Germline assignment: CDR1 SGHRS and CDR2 YFSETQ. CDR3 in amino acids: CASSLTGFDEKLFF. CDR3 bases: TGCGCCAGCAGCTTAACAGGGTTCGACGAAAAACTGTTTTTT.

This chain connects TRBV6-1 to TRBJ1-2; TRBD1 agrees at 9 bases. Germline values: CDR1 MNHNS, CDR2 SASEGT. The V gene end was trimmed by 8 bases and the J gene end by 5 bases; junction bases not matched to a gene: 9. This CDR3 has 14 amino acids. The CDR3 is CASQTGGAEYGYTF. In DNA, the CDR3 is TGTGCCAGCCAAACAGGGGGCGCAGAGTATGGCTACACCTTC.

This clone was seen a handful of times. The rearrangement uses TRBV30 and TRBJ1-1; D unresolved. With 3 bases removed from V and 3 bases from J, the gap between germline ends came to 11 bases. CDR1 and CDR2 from the germline V gene are GTSNPN and SVGIG (reference sequence). This CDR3 is 13 amino acids long. As DNA, the CDR3 is TGTGCCTGGAGACCCTCCGGGGACACTGAAGCTTTCTTT. Translating it yields CAWRPSGDTEAFF. The variable domain in full, completed from reference TRBV30 and TRBJ1-1, reads SQTIHQWPATLVQPVGSPLSLECTVEGTSNPNLYWYRQAAGRGLQLLFYSVGIGQISSEVPQNLSASRPQDRQFILSSKKLLLSDSGFYLCAWRPSGDTEAFFGQGTRLTVV.

The chain links TRBV6-5 to TRBJ2-1; D assignment may be TRBD1 or TRBD2 (5 bases each). V was clipped by 0 bases and J by 9 bases, with 12 bases between them. CDR1 and CDR2 (germline): MNHEY, SVGAGI. The CDR3 is made up of 14 amino acids. CDR3 amino acids: CASSYSISGTEQFF. As DNA, the CDR3 is TGTGCCAGCAGTTACTCGATTTCGGGGACTGAGCAGTTCTTC.

Points on this clone: This same CDR3 is encoded by further DNA sequences in the sample. V and J are TRBV18 and TRBJ1-5; TRBD1 matches 8 bases. V trimming: 6 bases; J trimming: 3 bases; junction bases outside the gene matches: 4. CDR1 and CDR2 (germline): KGHSH, LQKENI. The CDR3 has 14 residues. This chain's CDR3 is CASSDRDFNQPQHF. The CDR3 DNA reads as TGTGCCAGCTCGGACAGGGACTTCAATCAGCCCCAGCATTTT.

As to this clone: Other DNA sequences in this specimen translate into the identical CDR3. The chain couples TRBV6-6 to TRBJ2-5; D gene ambiguous. Looked up from germline, CDR1 is MNHNY and CDR2 is SVGAGI (reference sequence). The V gene lost 2 bases and the J gene lost 4 bases, with 2 bases spanning the gap. The CDR3 spans 11 residues. The CDR3 spells CASSYRETQYF. CDR3 nucleotide sequence: TGTGCCAGCAGTTACCGAGAGACCCAGTACTTC.

This sequence joins TRBV7-9 and TRBJ1-1; weak D call: TRBD1 (5 bases). There are 15 residues in the CDR3. Germline V lookup: CDR1 SEHNR, CDR2 FQNEAQ (reference sequence). Deletions cut 2 bases from V and 4 bases from J, with 14 bases between. CDR3 nucleotide sequence: TGTGCCAGCAGCTTATCAGGGACCCATTTCACTGAAGCTTTCTTT. Residues: CASSLSGTHFTEAFF.

This rearrangement joins TRBV9 to TRBJ2-2; D is unclear. This CDR3 comprises 15 residues. With 5 bases removed from V and 11 bases from J, the gap between germline ends came to 22 bases. CDR1 SGDLS and CDR2 YYNGEE come from the germline V gene. DNA for the CDR3: TGTGCCAGCAGTCGTAATGGTTTTCCGTCACCAGAGCTGTTTTTT. It yields the protein CASSRNGFPSPELFF.

The J gene is TRBJ2-5, the V gene TRBV6-6; D might be TRBD1 (5 bases). The closer fit of TRBJ2-7 to the DNA end suggests the J call may be wrong. This CDR3 has 16 residues. The germline gives CDR1 MNHNY, CDR2 SVGAGI (reference sequence). The CDR3 coding sequence is TGTGCCAGCAGTTACTCGAGAAGGGGCTCCCGGTACGAGCAGTACTTC. Encoded protein: CASSYSRRGSRYEQYF.

V and J are TRBV27 and TRBJ2-7; D call uncertain. Deletions cut 4 bases from V and 3 bases from J, with 4 bases between. Germline CDR1 and CDR2: MNHEY and SMNVEV (reference sequence). The CDR3 consists of 11 residues. CDR3 in amino acids: CASSSNYEQYF. The DNA for the CDR3 is TGTGCCAGCAGTTCCAACTACGAGCAGTACTTC.

The rearrangement joins TRBV4-1 to TRBJ1-2; no firm D call. Trimming left V 1 base short and J 3 bases short, with 9 bases between. Per the germline V gene, CDR1 is MGHRA and CDR2 is YSYEKL. The CDR3 runs 14 residues. The CDR3 is CASSQGSGDYGYTF. The DNA of the CDR3 is TGCGCCAGCAGCCAAGGTTCCGGGGACTATGGCTACACCTTC.

This clone showed up just once. The gene calls are TRBV6-1 and TRBJ1-1; no clear D. V shed 8 bases and J shed 8 bases, with 12 bases lying between them. This CDR3 comprises 11 residues. Germline CDR1 reads MNHNS; CDR2 reads SASEGT. DNA of the CDR3: TGTGCCAGCCAATTTGATTTGGAAGCTTTCTTT. Protein sequence: CASQFDLEAFF.

The chain has TRBV11-1 and TRBJ1-1; D uncertain. The ends were cut back, 3 bases at V and 2 bases at J, with 7 bases in the middle. The CDR3 has 13 amino acids. Germline CDR1 and CDR2: SGHAT and FQDESV (reference sequence). The CDR3 coding sequence is TGTGCCAGCAGCTTTAGGCTAAACACTGAAGCTTTCTTT. Its translation is CASSFRLNTEAFF. Looking up the rest from reference TRBV11-1 and TRBJ1-1 gives the full variable domain: EAEVAQSPRYKITEKSQAVAFWCDPISGHATLYWYRQILGQGPELLVQFQDESVVDDSQLPKDRFSAERLKGVDSTLKIQPAELGDSAMYLCASSFRLNTEAFFGQGTRLTVV.

The genes are TRBV2 and TRBJ1-4; no firm D call. Germline values: CDR1 SNHLY, CDR2 FYNNEI. The CDR3 has 13 residues. The V end was cut by 2 bases, the J end by 4 bases, with 5 bases between. The CDR3 bases are TGTGCCAGCAGTGAACGGTATAATGAAAAACTGTTTTTT. This translates into CASSERYNEKLFF.

The V gene is TRBV9, the J gene TRBJ1-2, with 7 nucleotides matching TRBD1. J gave up 6 bases and V 2 bases, and 4 bases lay outside the gene matches. The CDR3 runs to 13 residues. CDR1 is SGDLS, CDR2 YYNGEE, per germline. The CDR3 region has the DNA TGTGCCAGCAGCGTTAGACAGGGAGATGGCTACACCTTC. Its protein product is CASSVRQGDGYTF.

The CDR3 nucleotides are TGTGCCTGGAAGGGGTCCAGTTTAGGGCAGTTCTTC. This gives the protein CAWKGSSLGQFF. The chain is built from TRBV30 and TRBJ2-1, with D perhaps matching TRBD1 (5 bases). Trimming pared 4 bases from V and 12 bases from J, leaving 16 bases between. This CDR3 spans 12 amino acids. Germline CDR1 GTSNPN, CDR2 SVGIG (reference sequence).

The chain is built from TRBV6-5 and TRBJ2-7, with D unresolved. The length of the CDR3 is 11 residues. Germline CDR1 is MNHEY and CDR2 is SVGAGI. Trimming pared 5 bases from V and 2 bases from J, leaving 4 bases between. As DNA, the CDR3 is TGTGCCAGCAGTCGGACCTACGAGCAGTACTTC. It is translated as CASSRTYEQYF.